Listed here are 23 T cell receptor beta chains from one sample, sequenced in a study of T cells in Graves' hyperthyroidism and ophthalmopathy. TCR beta CDR3 sequences were amplified from RNA transcripts. The HTBI primer set drove a first-round RT-PCR of the TCR CDR3. MiXCR was run by TCRdb on the multiplex PCR reads, yielding one entry per CDR3 protein. The data contain nearly 600,000 distinct CDR3 sequences, approximately 15% of them singletons. Sequenced material: blood. The source is a young woman with Graves' ophthalmopathy.

This clonotype was seen ten or more times. The V gene is TRBV27, the J gene TRBJ2-1, with TRBD2 as a possible D gene (5 bases). Per the germline V gene, CDR1 is MNHEY and CDR2 is SMNVEV (reference sequence). The V end was cut by 3 bases, the J end by 5 bases, with 11 bases between. The CDR3 runs 14 residues. In DNA, the CDR3 is TGTGCCAGCAGTTTCTCCGGGATCGACAATGAGCAGTTCTTC. It specifies CASSFSGIDNEQFF.

This clonotype was counted ten times or more. The rearrangement uses TRBV20-1 and TRBJ1-3, with D unclear. The CDR3 spans 16 residues. Germline CDR1 reads DFQATT; CDR2 reads SNEGSKA (reference sequence). Trimming removed 0 bases from V and 0 bases from J, with 12 bases in between. CDR3 DNA sequence: TGCAGTGCTAGAGATCTCTCACATGACTCTGGAAACACCATATATTTT. Its translation is CSARDLSHDSGNTIYF.

This clonotype showed up many times. The chain links TRBV12-3 or TRBV12-4 to TRBJ2-2, with D maybe TRBD1 (5 bases). The V and J ends lost 5 bases and 3 bases respectively, with 10 bases between them. This CDR3 spans 14 amino acids. CDR3 residues: CASSPPRDTGELFF. The CDR3 DNA follows: TGTGCCAGCAGTCCTCCCAGGGACACCGGGGAGCTGTTTTTT.

This clonotype was observed many times. The J gene is TRBJ1-2, the V gene TRBV20-1, with a possible D match to TRBD1 (6 bases). Germline V gene data show CDR1 as DFQATT and CDR2 as SNEGSKA (reference sequence). The CDR3 contains 13 residues. V dropped 5 bases and J dropped 4 bases, with 14 bases sitting between them. CDR3 nucleotide sequence: TGCAGTGCTCTTCCCGGGGGCCCCTATGGCTACACCTTC. This translates into CSALPGGPYGYTF.

This clonotype was counted between two and nine times. This rearrangement joins TRBV4-1 to TRBJ2-5, with 9 bases that match TRBD1. Germline CDR1 MGHRA, CDR2 YSYEKL. This CDR3 is 17 amino acids long. J was trimmed by 5 bases and V by 3 bases; bases with no gene match: 13. The CDR3 nucleotides read TGCGCCAGCAGCCACGGGACAGGGTCGGGGTTCAGGGAGACCCAGTACTTC. Its translation: CASSHGTGSGFRETQYF.

This clonotype was found many times. The V and J genes are TRBV12-3 or TRBV12-4 and TRBJ2-7, with D perhaps given as TRBD1 or TRBD2 (5 bases each). This CDR3 has 11 residues. V was pared by 6 bases and J by 6 bases, with 9 bases between. The CDR3: CASSQGTEQYF. As DNA, the CDR3 is TGTGCCAGCAGCCAAGGGACCGAGCAGTACTTC.

This clonotype was seen at least ten times. The V call is TRBV20-1, the J call TRBJ2-7; 10 bases agree with TRBD2. The CDR3 totals 14 residues. V gave up 5 bases and J gave up 4 bases; unmatched junction bases: 8. Germline V gives CDR1 DFQATT, CDR2 SNEGSKA (reference sequence). CDR3: CSAEAGGPTYEQYF. The DNA of the CDR3 is TGCAGTGCTGAAGCGGGAGGGCCCACGTACGAGCAGTACTTC.

This clonotype was counted at least ten times. The rearrangement links TRBV6-1 to TRBJ2-5; TRBD2 matches 7 bases. There are 16 residues in the CDR3. After removal of 5 bases from V and 4 bases from J, the junction contained 13 bases not matched to a gene. Per germline, CDR1 MNHNS and CDR2 SASEGT. This CDR3 is CASSPNGRGRRETQYF. The CDR3 DNA reads as TGTGCCAGCAGTCCAAATGGGCGGGGGAGACGAGAGACCCAGTACTTC.

This clonotype was counted a few times. The chain uses TRBV29-1 and TRBJ2-2; TRBD1 agrees at 7 bases. Germline lookup yields CDR1 SQVTM and CDR2 ANQGSEA. CDR3 size: 13 residues. The CDR3 nucleotides read TGCAAAGCCCAGGGGGTGAACACCGGGGAGCTGTTTTTT. Protein: CKAQGVNTGELFF.

A note on this clonotype: A read error may be the cause here, since a much bigger clone is one base away. The V gene is TRBV5-6, the J gene TRBJ2-1; 8 bases are a match to TRBD2. CDR1 and CDR2 from the germline V gene are SGHDT and YYEEEE. The CDR3 runs 16 residues. CDR3 DNA: TGTGCCAGCAGCTTAAGGGGACTAGACTCCTACAATGAGCGGTTCTTC. Encoded protein: CASSLRGLDSYNERFF.

There are many counts of this clonotype. J is TRBJ2-3 and V is TRBV20-1; 13 bases line up with TRBD2. This CDR3 has 18 residues. Germline V lookup: CDR1 DFQATT, CDR2 SNEGSKA (reference sequence). The V and J ends lost 0 bases and 3 bases, in that order; junction bases with no gene match: 9. Written as DNA, the CDR3 is TGCAGTGCTAGAGATCCGGGACTAGCGGGACTGGGAACAGATACGCAGTATTTT. Protein sequence: CSARDPGLAGLGTDTQYF.

Ten or more counts support this clonotype. The rearrangement uses TRBV6-5 and TRBJ1-1; D gene uncertain. The V end lost 2 bases, the J end lost 10 bases, and 17 bases lay between the germline ends. Per the germline V gene, CDR1 is MNHEY and CDR2 is SVGAGI. The CDR3 covers 14 residues. The CDR3 sequence is CASSYNTLKSSAFF. As DNA, the CDR3 is TGTGCCAGCAGTTACAACACCCTTAAGTCATCAGCTTTCTTT.

This clonotype was seen repeatedly, ten times or more. This chain uses TRBV20-1 with TRBJ1-1; weak D call: TRBD1 (6 bases). The CDR3 consists of 14 residues. Germline V gene sequence: CDR1 DFQATT, CDR2 SNEGSKA (reference sequence). Trimming pared 6 bases from V and 4 bases from J, leaving 18 bases between. Here the CDR3 reads CSAKHTRQVTEAFF. CDR3 sequence (DNA): TGCAGTGCCAAACACACCAGACAGGTCACTGAAGCTTTCTTT.

This clonotype was picked up a small number of times. The chain is built from TRBV12-5 and TRBJ2-1; 12 bases agree with TRBD2. CDR1 is LGHNT, CDR2 FRNRAP, per germline. V dropped 5 bases and J dropped 7; count of bases not matched to a gene: 12. The CDR3 consists of 17 residues. The CDR3 nucleotides are TGTGCTAGTGGTCCCCCGCCCGGACTAGCGGGAAGGAATGAGCAGTTCTTC. The encoded protein is CASGPPPGLAGRNEQFF.

This clonotype was counted a few times. The chain couples TRBV19 to TRBJ2-1; a weak D match, TRBD2 (6 bases). This CDR3 comprises 15 residues. Germline values: CDR1 LNHDA, CDR2 SQIVND (reference sequence). V was clipped by 6 bases and J by 1 base, with 13 bases between them. Here the CDR3 reads CASRPLGGSYNEQFF. CDR3 nucleotides: TGTGCCAGTAGGCCCCTGGGGGGTTCCTACAATGAGCAGTTCTTC.

This clonotype was picked up many times. The V and J genes are TRBV12-3 or TRBV12-4 and TRBJ2-3; D possibly corresponds to TRBD2 (5 bases). This CDR3 has 14 residues. Trimming shortened V by 6 bases and J by 4 bases, and 14 bases separated the two germline ends. The CDR3 coding sequence is TGTGCCAGCAGACTAGGTCGGCGCGCAGATACGCAGTATTTT. Its translation: CASRLGRRADTQYF.

This clonotype was seen many times. This chain connects TRBV15 to TRBJ2-7, with 12 positions matching TRBD2. V gave up 3 bases and J gave up 5 bases; unmatched junction bases: 11. Germline V gives CDR1 LNHNV, CDR2 YYDKDF (reference sequence). This CDR3 is 17 amino acids long. DNA for the CDR3: TGTGCCACCAGCAGGGAAAAGACTAGCGGGAGCTACCACGAGCAGTACTTC. Amino acid sequence: CATSREKTSGSYHEQYF.

The table lists this clonotype with many counts. The V and J genes are TRBV7-9 and TRBJ2-4; TRBD1 matches at 11 bases. Germline V gene sequence: CDR1 SEHNR, CDR2 FQNEAQ (reference sequence). The J segment lost 12 bases and the V segment lost 5 bases, leaving 6 bases of the junction unmatched. The CDR3 totals 13 residues. The CDR3 DNA reads as TGTGCCAGCAGCCCCGGGACAGGGGGGCCTCAGTACTTC. Translation: CASSPGTGGPQYF. Filled out from reference TRBV7-9 and TRBJ2-4, the complete variable domain reads DTGVSQNPRHKITKRGQNVTFRCDPISEHNRLYWYRQTLGQGPEFLTYFQNEAQLEKSRLLSDRFSAERPKGSFSTLEIQRTEQGDSAMYLCASSPGTGGPQYFGAGTRLSVL.

V is TRBV6-1 and J is TRBJ2-7, with 10 bases lining up with TRBD1. Unmatched junction bases numbered 7, after V lost 6 bases and J lost 2 bases. CDR3 length: 15 residues. The germline CDR1 and CDR2 sequences are MNHNS and SASEGT. The CDR3 DNA is TGTGCCAGCAGGCTTTTCGGGACAGGGGCCTACGAGCAGTACTTC. Its protein product is CASRLFGTGAYEQYF.

This clonotype has only a few counts. The CDR3 region has the DNA TGCAGTGCTAGTCCCCGCAGCACTGAAGCTTTCTTT. Its protein product is CSASPRSTEAFF. The chain joins TRBV20-1 to TRBJ1-1; D remains ambiguous. Germline assignment: CDR1 DFQATT and CDR2 SNEGSKA (reference sequence). There are 12 residues in the CDR3. The ends were cut back, 3 bases at V and 4 bases at J, with 9 bases in the middle.

This clonotype was seen a handful of times. The gene calls are TRBV12-5 and TRBJ2-6; D could derive from TRBD1 or TRBD2 (5 bases each). Germline V gene data show CDR1 as LGHNT and CDR2 as FRNRAP. Deletions cut 6 bases from V and 0 bases from J, with 15 bases between. The CDR3 totals 17 residues. The CDR3 is CASGLGTASSGANVLTF. CDR3 DNA sequence: TGTGCTAGTGGACTCGGGACGGCGAGCTCTGGGGCCAACGTCCTGACTTTC. Complete variable domain (other parts from reference TRBV12-5 and TRBJ2-6): DARVTQTPRHKVTEMGQEVTMRCQPILGHNTVFWYRQTMMQGLELLAYFRNRAPLDDSGMPKDRFSAEMPDATLATLKIQPSEPRDSAVYFCASGLGTASSGANVLTFGAGSRLTVL.

This clonotype was seen many times. The chain recombines TRBV27 with TRBJ1-1, with TRBD1 identical over 8 bases. This CDR3 comprises 12 residues. Germline-derived CDR1 and CDR2 are MNHEY and SMNVEV (reference sequence). V was pared by 7 bases and J by 4 bases, with 2 bases of the junction left unmatched. The CDR3 nucleotides read TGTGCCAGCAAAACAGGGGGCACTGAAGCTTTCTTT. Translation gives CASKTGGTEAFF.

The table lists this clonotype with many counts. The chain links TRBV28 to TRBJ2-1; possible D gene TRBD2, 6 bases. The CDR3 runs to 16 residues. Trimming removed 8 bases at V and 5 bases at J, with 22 bases between. CDR1 and CDR2 (germline): MDHEN, SYDVKM. The CDR3 sequence: CASSPRRGVSHNEQFF. As DNA, the CDR3 is TGTGCCAGCTCCCCCAGGAGGGGAGTAAGCCACAATGAGCAGTTCTTC. The entire variable domain, with the rest obtained from reference TRBV28 and TRBJ2-1, is as follows: DVKVTQSSRYLVKRTGEKVFLECVQDMDHENMFWYRQDPGLGLRLIYFSYDVKMKEKGDIPEGYSVSREKKERFSLILESASTNQTSMYLCASSPRRGVSHNEQFFGPGTRLTVL.